These T cell receptor beta chains were read from a single sample in a study of OX40 agonist ivuxolimab in advanced cancers. Assay: immunoSEQ multiplex PCR; the TCRdb copy retains only in-frame clones and omits some. The data show approximately 66,000 clones, about 85% seen once. The specimen comprised CD4+ or CD8+ T cells sorted from blood, sampled in a trial of the OX40 agonist ivuxolimab. All receptors derive from an adult with an advanced solid tumor such as melanoma, head and neck, liver or kidney cancer. CDR3s include the opening cysteine and the closing phenylalanine or tryptophan. The D gene is left open where the match is weak. Clone size appears in some rows only: once, few, many, or a class for an expanded clone.

CDR3,DNA,J,V,D,size
CAWSATGLEAFF,TGTGCCTGGAGTGCTACAGGACTTGAAGCTTTCTTT,TRBJ1-1,TRBV30,NA,few
CASSVGLASFYEQFF,TGTGCCAGCAGCGTAGGTCTGGCATCGTTCTATGAGCAGTTCTTC,TRBJ2-1,TRBV9,NA,NA
CASSLLRGEQYF,TGTGCCAGCAGCCTCTTAAGGGGCGAGCAGTACTTC,TRBJ2-7,TRBV7-9,NA,NA
CASSPGLAVYEQYF,TGTGCCAGCAGCCCCGGACTAGCGGTGTACGAGCAGTACTTC,TRBJ2-7,TRBV7-9,TRBD2,NA
CASSRTGTGIYEQYF,TGCGCCAGCAGCCGAACCGGGACAGGAATTTACGAGCAGTACTTC,TRBJ2-7,TRBV4-1,TRBD1,NA
CASRSGTGDRNTQYF,TGTGCCAGCAGATCCGGGACAGGGGATAGGAATACGCAGTATTTT,TRBJ2-3,TRBV6-1,TRBD1,NA
CASSIVWTGGARTEAFF,TGTGCCAGTAGTATAGTTTGGACAGGGGGCGCCAGGACTGAAGCTTTCTTT,TRBJ1-1,TRBV19,TRBD1,NA
CASSANGGYEQYF,TGTGCCAGCAGCGCAAATGGGGGATACGAGCAGTACTTC,TRBJ2-7,TRBV9,NA,NA
CASSRRAAGTDTQYF,TGTGCCAGTAGTAGGAGAGCGGCCGGCACAGATACGCAGTATTTT,TRBJ2-3,TRBV19,NA,NA
CASSPNSRATNEKLFF,TGTGCCAGCTCACCCAACTCGAGGGCAACTAATGAAAAACTGTTTTTT,TRBJ1-4,TRBV18,NA,NA
CASSHPAGEGTYEQYF,TGCGCCAGCAGCCATCCCGCAGGGGAGGGGACCTACGAGCAGTACTTC,TRBJ2-7,TRBV4-1,NA,NA
CAWSVGWTGAGETQYF,TGCGCCTGGAGTGTAGGCTGGACAGGGGCGGGAGAGACCCAGTACTTC,TRBJ2-5,TRBV30,TRBD1,NA
CASSSAGQGFTEAFF,TGTGCCAGCAGCTCAGCCGGACAGGGTTTCACTGAAGCTTTCTTT,TRBJ1-1,TRBV28,TRBD1,once
CASSSRLAATGNIQYF,TGTGCCAGCAGTTCCCGACTAGCGGCGACGGGAAACATTCAGTACTTC,TRBJ2-4,TRBV6-5,TRBD2,NA
CSVKLLAEGYNEQFF,TGCAGCGTCAAACTACTAGCGGAGGGCTACAATGAGCAGTTCTTC,TRBJ2-1,TRBV29-1,TRBD2,NA
CASSRGRDNYGYTF,TGTGCCAGTAGTAGGGGAAGAGACAACTATGGCTACACCTTC,TRBJ1-2,TRBV19,NA,NA
CASRPFGLNSYEQYF,TGTGCCAGCAGGCCGTTTGGACTGAACTCCTACGAGCAGTACTTC,TRBJ2-7,TRBV28,NA,NA
CASSWETGFTGELFF,TGCGCCAGCAGCTGGGAGACAGGGTTCACCGGGGAGCTGTTTTTT,TRBJ2-2,TRBV5-1,TRBD1,once
CASKGQGAVSPLHF,TGTGCCAGCAAAGGACAGGGGGCGGTTTCACCCCTCCACTTT,TRBJ1-6,TRBV2,TRBD1,NA
CASSPFYSNQPQHF,TGTGCCAGCAGCCCCTTTTATAGCAATCAGCCCCAGCATTTT,TRBJ1-5,TRBV7-2,NA,once
CASSLGTVSGNTIYF,TGTGCCAGCAGCTTAGGGACAGTCTCTGGAAACACCATATATTTT,TRBJ1-3,TRBV7-2,NA,NA
CASSYSDRDAEAFF,TGTGCCAGCAGTTACTCCGACAGGGACGCTGAAGCTTTCTTT,TRBJ1-1,TRBV6-5,TRBD1,NA
CASSSRRGAYEQYF,TGTGCCAGTAGTTCCCGTCGGGGGGCCTACGAGCAGTACTTC,TRBJ2-7,TRBV19,TRBD2,NA
CASSPGVQGYNEQFF,TGTGCCAGCAGCCCAGGGGTTCAAGGTTACAATGAGCAGTTCTTC,TRBJ2-1,TRBV7-2,NA,once
CASSFRNNEQFF,TGTGCCAGCAGCTTCCGGAACAATGAGCAGTTCTTC,TRBJ2-1,TRBV7-2,NA,NA
CASRGQGGTEAFF,TGTGCCAGCAGGGGACAGGGAGGCACTGAAGCTTTCTTT,TRBJ1-1,TRBV6-1,TRBD1,NA
CASSATGGEQYF,TGTGCCAGCTCAGCAACAGGGGGCGAGCAGTACTTC,TRBJ2-7,TRBV18,TRBD1,NA
CASSFQGKNSPLHF,TGCGCCAGCAGCTTCCAGGGGAAGAATTCACCCCTCCACTTT,TRBJ1-6,TRBV5-1,NA,NA
CASGTPRTSGTGANVLTF,TGCGCCAGCGGAACACCGCGGACTAGCGGGACTGGGGCCAACGTCCTGACTTTC,TRBJ2-6,TRBV10-2,TRBD2,NA
CATSGTENTGELFF,TGTGCCACCAGCGGGACCGAGAACACCGGGGAGCTGTTTTTT,TRBJ2-2,TRBV15,NA,NA
CASSILQGSHNEQFF,TGTGCCAGTAGTATACTACAGGGGTCCCACAATGAGCAGTTCTTC,TRBJ2-1,TRBV19,TRBD1,NA
CATSRGGHTQYF,TGTGCCACCAGCAGAGGGGGGCATACGCAGTATTTT,TRBJ2-3,TRBV15,NA,NA
CASMVHNSYEQYF,TGTGCCAGCATGGTCCACAACTCCTACGAGCAGTACTTC,TRBJ2-7,TRBV6-5,NA,NA
CASRISGSLSYEQYF,TGTGCCAGCAGGATAAGCGGGTCCCTCTCCTACGAGCAGTACTTC,TRBJ2-7,TRBV27,NA,NA
CSVSKGGGRTDTQYF,TGCAGCGTAAGCAAGGGTGGGGGGCGCACAGATACGCAGTATTTT,TRBJ2-3,TRBV29-1,NA,NA
CASSLWTSGHNEQFF,TGTGCCAGCAGTTTATGGACTAGCGGACACAATGAGCAGTTCTTC,TRBJ2-1,TRBV28,TRBD2,NA
CASSQVPGLAGANTGELFF,TGTGCCAGCAGCCAAGTCCCGGGACTAGCGGGGGCGAACACCGGGGAGCTGTTTTTT,TRBJ2-2,TRBV4-2,TRBD2,NA
CASSLQQGANTGELFF,TGTGCCAGCAGCCTGCAACAGGGGGCGAACACCGGGGAGCTGTTTTTT,TRBJ2-2,TRBV7-3,TRBD1,NA
CASSRGGQGREEQFF,TGTGCCAGCAGCAGAGGGGGACAGGGGAGGGAAGAGCAGTTCTTC,TRBJ2-1,TRBV5-6,TRBD1,NA
CASSMMGGNSPLHF,TGTGCCAGTAGTATGATGGGGGGGAATTCACCCCTCCACTTT,TRBJ1-6,TRBV19,NA,NA
CASSLTTVNSNQPQHF,TGTGCCAGCAGCTTAACGACAGTCAATAGCAATCAGCCCCAGCATTTT,TRBJ1-5,TRBV7-8,NA,NA
CASSLGTGADTQYF,TGCGCCAGCAGCTTAGGGACAGGGGCAGATACGCAGTATTTT,TRBJ2-3,TRBV5-1,TRBD1,NA
CASSFGGTDTQYF,TGTGCCAGCAGCTTCGGGGGCACAGATACGCAGTATTTT,TRBJ2-3,TRBV7-2,NA,NA
CASSEERYSNQPQHF,TGTGCCAGCAGTGAAGAACGGTATAGCAATCAGCCCCAGCATTTT,TRBJ1-5,TRBV6-1,NA,NA
CASRFDTSGGADTQYF,TGTGCAAGTCGCTTTGATACTAGCGGGGGAGCAGATACGCAGTATTTT,TRBJ2-3,TRBV12-2,NA,NA
CASSFPGTLAKNIQYF,TGTGCCAGCAGCTTTCCGGGGACCTTAGCCAAAAACATTCAGTACTTC,TRBJ2-4,TRBV5-8,NA,NA
CASRLGLVSGNTIYF,TGTGCCAGCAGGCTGGGCCTTGTCTCTGGAAACACCATATATTTT,TRBJ1-3,TRBV6-5,NA,NA
CASTGSRTGVETQYF,TGTGCCAGCACCGGTTCGAGGACAGGGGTAGAGACCCAGTACTTC,TRBJ2-5,TRBV6-6,TRBD1,once
CASSVDPPGAGTDTQYF,TGTGCCAGCAGCGTAGACCCCCCAGGGGCTGGCACAGATACGCAGTATTTT,TRBJ2-3,TRBV9,NA,once
CASSQEGHDYNEQFF,TGCGCCAGCAGCCAAGAGGGACACGACTACAATGAGCAGTTCTTC,TRBJ2-1,TRBV4-1,NA,few
CASSLTDSNQPQHF,TGTGCCAGCAGCTTGACGGATAGCAATCAGCCCCAGCATTTT,TRBJ1-5,TRBV7-6,NA,few
CASSLDRGTYEQYF,TGCGCCAGCAGCTTGGACAGGGGCACCTACGAGCAGTACTTC,TRBJ2-7,TRBV5-1,TRBD1,NA
CASSLTEREQYF,TGTGCCAGCAGCTTGACAGAGAGGGAGCAGTACTTC,TRBJ2-7,TRBV7-8,NA,NA
CASSALLAGNTGELFF,TGTGCCAGCAGTGCCCTTCTAGCGGGGAACACCGGGGAGCTGTTTTTT,TRBJ2-2,TRBV6-1,TRBD2,NA